This TCR beta chain was captured in a study of blood T cell repertoires in COVID-19. Germline CDR1 and CDR2: WNHNN and SYGVQD (reference sequence). CDR3 length: 15 residues. The V end was cut by 10 bases, the J end by 3 bases, with 21 bases between. The protocol was immunoSEQ multiplex PCR, while the TCRdb copy is restricted to in-frame clones and leaves out a portion. The sample includes more than 140,000 clones, about 91% of them seen just once. The TCR was taken from a woman aged 60-75 years with acute or convalescent COVID-19. The rearrangement links TRBV10-1 to TRBJ2-5; D perhaps matches TRBD2 (5 bases). Sequenced sample: peripheral blood. CDR3 region: CANSRPGGYEETQYF. In nucleotides, the CDR3 is TGCGCCAACTCCCGCCCTGGCGGGTACGAAGAGACCCAGTACTTC.